These 5 T cell receptor beta chains share one sample of origin, sequenced in a study of CD8+ T cells in alopecia areata. Reverse transcription of extracted RNA yielded cDNA, which provided the sequencing template. This table comes from immunoSEQ multiplex PCR, and its TCRdb copy is limited to in-frame clones, with some not included. Among fewer than 350,000 clones listed, roughly 64% were seen once. The treatment denotes: oral pan-JAK inhibitor, 5-10 mg twice daily. The sequenced sample was CD4+ T cells sorted from blood, obtained at week 24, from a patient treated with tofacitinib. These receptors all come from a human donor with alopecia areata.

The V and J genes are TRBV29-1 and TRBJ2-3; 7 nucleotides agree with TRBD2. Germline CDR1 and CDR2: SQVTM and ANQGSEA. This CDR3 region has 12 residues. With V trimmed by 5 bases and J by 5 bases, 4 bases remained unmatched. The CDR3 DNA follows: TGCAGCGTTTGGACTAGTCAAGATACGCAGTATTTT. Protein product: CSVWTSQDTQYF.

V and J are TRBV7-9 and TRBJ1-5; D might be TRBD1 (6 bases). With 2 bases removed from V and 7 bases from J, the gap between germline ends came to 21 bases. The germline CDR1 and CDR2 sequences are SEHNR and FQNEAQ (reference sequence). The CDR3 covers 17 residues. In DNA form, the CDR3 reads TGTGCCAGCAGCTTAAACCGAACCTGGCTAGGGGGGCAGCCCCAGCATTTT. This encodes CASSLNRTWLGGQPQHF.

The rearrangement uses TRBV11-2 and TRBJ2-3; 12 nucleotides align to TRBD2. Trimming removed 4 bases from V and 2 bases from J; junction bases left unmatched: 7. There are 17 residues in the CDR3. Looked up from germline, CDR1 is SGHAT and CDR2 is FQNNGV. This CDR3 reads CASSSRTSGVVTDTQYF. The DNA for the CDR3 is TGTGCCAGCAGCTCGAGGACTAGCGGGGTGGTCACAGATACGCAGTATTTT.

There are a few counts of this clone. V is TRBV6-5 and J is TRBJ2-7; D is perhaps TRBD2 (6 bases). The CDR3 contains 15 residues. Between the trimmed V and J ends, which lost 6 bases and 5 bases, there was a span of 20 bases. Germline V lookup: CDR1 MNHEY, CDR2 SVGAGI. In nucleotides, the CDR3 is TGTGCCAGCAGAACCCTCTCGGGACTCTTGAACGAGCAGTACTTC. This gives the protein CASRTLSGLLNEQYF.

The chain uses TRBV28 and TRBJ1-6, with TRBD1 identical over 7 bases. Looked up from germline, CDR1 is MDHEN and CDR2 is SYDVKM. V dropped 5 bases and J dropped 9; count of bases not matched to a gene: 13. The CDR3 is made up of 16 amino acids. In nucleotides, the CDR3 is TGTGCCAGCAGTCCCGCCCGGGGGACAGTAGGTTCACCCCTCCACTTT. As protein: CASSPARGTVGSPLHF.